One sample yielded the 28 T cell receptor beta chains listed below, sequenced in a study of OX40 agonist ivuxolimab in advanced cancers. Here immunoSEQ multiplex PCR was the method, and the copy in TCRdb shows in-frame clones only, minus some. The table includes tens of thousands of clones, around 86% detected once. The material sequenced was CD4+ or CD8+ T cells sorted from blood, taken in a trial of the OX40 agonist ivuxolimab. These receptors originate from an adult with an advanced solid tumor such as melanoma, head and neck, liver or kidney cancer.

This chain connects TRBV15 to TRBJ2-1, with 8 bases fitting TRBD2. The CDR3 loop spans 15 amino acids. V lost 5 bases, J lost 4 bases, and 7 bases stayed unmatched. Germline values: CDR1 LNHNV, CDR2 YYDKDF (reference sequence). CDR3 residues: CATSLQGGRYNEQFF. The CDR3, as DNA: TGTGCCACCAGCCTGCAAGGCGGGAGGTACAATGAGCAGTTCTTC. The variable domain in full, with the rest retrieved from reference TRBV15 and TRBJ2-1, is DAMVIQNPRYQVTQFGKPVTLSCSQTLNHNVMYWYQQKSSQAPKLLFHYYDKDFNNEADTPDNFQSRRPNTSFCFLDIRSPGLGDTAMYLCATSLQGGRYNEQFFGPGTRLTVL.

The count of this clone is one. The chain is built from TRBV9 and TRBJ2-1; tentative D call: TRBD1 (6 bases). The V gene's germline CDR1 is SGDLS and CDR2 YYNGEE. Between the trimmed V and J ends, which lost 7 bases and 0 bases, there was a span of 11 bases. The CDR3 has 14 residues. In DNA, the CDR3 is TGTGCCAGCTCGCAGGGGCCCTCCTACAATGAGCAGTTCTTC. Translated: CASSQGPSYNEQFF.

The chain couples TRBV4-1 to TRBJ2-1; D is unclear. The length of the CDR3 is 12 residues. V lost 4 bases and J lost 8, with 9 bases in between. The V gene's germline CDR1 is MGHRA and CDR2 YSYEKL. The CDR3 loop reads CASSPVGDEQFF. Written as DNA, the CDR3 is TGCGCCAGCAGCCCGGTGGGCGATGAGCAGTTCTTC.

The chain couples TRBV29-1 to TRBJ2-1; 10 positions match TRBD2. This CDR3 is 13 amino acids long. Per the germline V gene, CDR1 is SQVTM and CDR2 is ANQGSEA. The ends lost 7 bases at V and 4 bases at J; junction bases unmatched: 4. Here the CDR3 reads CSGAGGQYNEQFF. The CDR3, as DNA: TGCAGCGGAGCGGGAGGGCAGTACAATGAGCAGTTCTTC.

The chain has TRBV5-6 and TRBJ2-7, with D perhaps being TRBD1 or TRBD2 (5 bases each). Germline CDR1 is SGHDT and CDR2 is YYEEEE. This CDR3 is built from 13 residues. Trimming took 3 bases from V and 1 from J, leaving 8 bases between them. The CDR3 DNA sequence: TGTGCCAGCAGCTGGGGGACGTCCTACGAGCAGTACTTC. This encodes CASSWGTSYEQYF.

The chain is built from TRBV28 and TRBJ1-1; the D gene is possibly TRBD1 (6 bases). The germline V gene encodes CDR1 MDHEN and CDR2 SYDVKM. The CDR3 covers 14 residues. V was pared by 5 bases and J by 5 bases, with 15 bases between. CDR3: CASSITGTPTEAFF. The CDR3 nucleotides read TGTGCCAGCAGTATTACCGGGACACCGACTGAAGCTTTCTTT.

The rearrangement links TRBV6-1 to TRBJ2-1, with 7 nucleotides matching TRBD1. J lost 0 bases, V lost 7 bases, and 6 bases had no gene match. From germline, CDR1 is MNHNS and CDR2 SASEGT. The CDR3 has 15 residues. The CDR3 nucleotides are TGTGCCAGCAAGGACAGGCCCAGCTCCTACAATGAGCAGTTCTTC. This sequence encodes CASKDRPSSYNEQFF.

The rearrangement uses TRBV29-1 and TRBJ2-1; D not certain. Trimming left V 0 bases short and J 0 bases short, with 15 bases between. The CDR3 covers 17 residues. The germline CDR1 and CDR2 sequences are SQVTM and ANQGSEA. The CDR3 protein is CSVEDEGIPSSYNEQFF. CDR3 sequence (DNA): TGCAGCGTTGAAGATGAAGGGATCCCTAGCTCCTACAATGAGCAGTTCTTC.

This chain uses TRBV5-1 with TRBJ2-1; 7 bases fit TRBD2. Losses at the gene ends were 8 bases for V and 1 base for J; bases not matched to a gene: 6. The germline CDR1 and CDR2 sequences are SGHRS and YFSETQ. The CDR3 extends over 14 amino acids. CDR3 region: CASTAGGSYNEQFF. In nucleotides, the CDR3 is TGCGCCAGTACCGCCGGGGGGTCCTACAATGAGCAGTTCTTC.

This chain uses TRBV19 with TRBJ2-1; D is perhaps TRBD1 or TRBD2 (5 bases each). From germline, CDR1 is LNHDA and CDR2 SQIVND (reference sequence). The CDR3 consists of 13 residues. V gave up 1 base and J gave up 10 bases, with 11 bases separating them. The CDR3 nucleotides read TGTGCCAGTAGTATAGCAGTGGGACCAGAGCAGTTCTTC. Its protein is CASSIAVGPEQFF.

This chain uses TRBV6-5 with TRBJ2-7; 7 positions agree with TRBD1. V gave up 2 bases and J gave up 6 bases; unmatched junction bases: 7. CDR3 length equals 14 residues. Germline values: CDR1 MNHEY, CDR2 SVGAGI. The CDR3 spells CASSYVQGLSEQYF. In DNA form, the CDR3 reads TGTGCCAGCAGTTACGTACAGGGGTTGAGCGAGCAGTACTTC.

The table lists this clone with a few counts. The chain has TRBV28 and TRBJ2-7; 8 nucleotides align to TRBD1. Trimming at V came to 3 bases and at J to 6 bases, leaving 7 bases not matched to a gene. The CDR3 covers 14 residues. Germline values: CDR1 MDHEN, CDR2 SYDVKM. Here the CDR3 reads CASSFTTGTGEQYF. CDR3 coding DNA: TGTGCCAGCAGTTTCACAACAGGGACAGGCGAGCAGTACTTC.

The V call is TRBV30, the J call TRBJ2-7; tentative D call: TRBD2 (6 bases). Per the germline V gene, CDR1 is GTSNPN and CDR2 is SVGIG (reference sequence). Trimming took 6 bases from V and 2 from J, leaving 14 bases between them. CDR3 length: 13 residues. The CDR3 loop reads CACAPGSPYEQYF. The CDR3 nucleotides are TGTGCCTGTGCCCCCGGGAGCCCCTACGAGCAGTACTTC.

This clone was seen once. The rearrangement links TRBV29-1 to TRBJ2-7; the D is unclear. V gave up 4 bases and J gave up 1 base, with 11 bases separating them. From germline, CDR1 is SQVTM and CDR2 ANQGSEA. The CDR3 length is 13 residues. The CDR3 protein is CSVGKGKSYEQYF. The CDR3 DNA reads TGCAGCGTTGGGAAAGGGAAGTCCTACGAGCAGTACTTC.

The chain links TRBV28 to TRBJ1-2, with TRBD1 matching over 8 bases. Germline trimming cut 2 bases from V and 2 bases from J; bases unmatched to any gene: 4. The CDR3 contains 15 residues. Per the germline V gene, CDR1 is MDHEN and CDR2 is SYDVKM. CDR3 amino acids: CASSLTPGGNYGYTF. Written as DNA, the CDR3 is TGTGCCAGCAGTTTAACTCCAGGGGGCAACTATGGCTACACCTTC.

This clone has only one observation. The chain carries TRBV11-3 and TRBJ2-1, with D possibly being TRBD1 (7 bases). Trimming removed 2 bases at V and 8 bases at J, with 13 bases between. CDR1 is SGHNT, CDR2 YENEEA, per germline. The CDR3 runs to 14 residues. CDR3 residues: CASSLQGGSDEQFF. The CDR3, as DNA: TGTGCCAGCAGCTTACAGGGGGGTTCCGATGAGCAGTTCTTC.

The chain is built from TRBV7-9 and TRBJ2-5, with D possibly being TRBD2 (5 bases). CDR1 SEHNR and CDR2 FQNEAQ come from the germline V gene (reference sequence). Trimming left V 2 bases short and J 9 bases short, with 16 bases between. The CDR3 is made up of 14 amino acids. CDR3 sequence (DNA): TGTGCCAGCAGCTTATCACTAGGCTTCGAGGCCCAGTACTTC. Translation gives CASSLSLGFEAQYF.

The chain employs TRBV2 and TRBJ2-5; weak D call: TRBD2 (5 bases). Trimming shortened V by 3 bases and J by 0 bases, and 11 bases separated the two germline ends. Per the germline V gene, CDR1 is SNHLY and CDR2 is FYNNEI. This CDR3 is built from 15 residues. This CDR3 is CASSDSQADQETQYF. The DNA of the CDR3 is TGTGCCAGCAGTGACTCGCAAGCGGACCAAGAGACCCAGTACTTC. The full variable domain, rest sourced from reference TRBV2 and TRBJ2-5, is EPEVTQTPSHQVTQMGQEVILRCVPISNHLYFYWYRQILGQKVEFLVSFYNNEISEKSEIFDDQFSVERPDGSNFTLKIRSTKLEDSAMYFCASSDSQADQETQYFGPGTRLLVL.

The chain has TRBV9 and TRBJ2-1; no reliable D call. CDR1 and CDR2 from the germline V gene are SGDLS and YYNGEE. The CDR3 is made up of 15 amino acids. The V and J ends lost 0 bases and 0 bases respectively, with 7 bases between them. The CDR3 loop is CASSVDGVSYNEQFF. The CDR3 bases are TGTGCCAGCAGCGTAGATGGCGTCTCCTACAATGAGCAGTTCTTC.

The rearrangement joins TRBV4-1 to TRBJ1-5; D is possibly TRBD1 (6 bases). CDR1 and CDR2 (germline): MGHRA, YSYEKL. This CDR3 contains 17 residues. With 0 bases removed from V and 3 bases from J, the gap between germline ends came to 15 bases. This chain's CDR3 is CASSQDPPGQLNQPQHF. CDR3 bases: TGCGCCAGCAGCCAAGATCCCCCCGGACAGCTCAATCAGCCCCAGCATTTT.

In nucleotides, the CDR3 is TGTGCCAGCACCCCTAGCGGGAGGGGTTACGAGCAGTACTTC. It codes for CASTPSGRGYEQYF. The V gene is TRBV7-8, the J gene TRBJ2-7; 12 nucleotides agree with TRBD2. V lost 7 bases and J lost 4; bases outside the gene matches: 5. Looked up from germline, CDR1 is SGHVS and CDR2 is FQNEAQ. This CDR3 comprises 14 residues.

For the CDR3, the DNA is TGTGCCAGCAGCTTCGGGACTAGCGGGTTCCAAGAGACCCAGTACTTC. It specifies CASSFGTSGFQETQYF. The chain couples TRBV7-9 to TRBJ2-5; 12 bases fit TRBD2. The trim removed 3 bases at V and 1 base at J, leaving 3 bases unmatched. Per the germline V gene, CDR1 is SEHNR and CDR2 is FQNEAQ (reference sequence). CDR3 length: 16 amino acids. The variable domain in full, completed from reference TRBV7-9 and TRBJ2-5, reads DTGVSQNPRHKITKRGQNVTFRCDPISEHNRLYWYRQTLGQGPEFLTYFQNEAQLEKSRLLSDRFSAERPKGSFSTLEIQRTEQGDSAMYLCASSFGTSGFQETQYFGPGTRLLVL.

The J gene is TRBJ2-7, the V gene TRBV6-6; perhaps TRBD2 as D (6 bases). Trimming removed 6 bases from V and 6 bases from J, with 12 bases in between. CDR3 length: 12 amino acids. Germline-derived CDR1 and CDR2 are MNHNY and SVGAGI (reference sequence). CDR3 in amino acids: CASSQTSFEQYF. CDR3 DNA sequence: TGTGCCAGCAGCCAAACTAGCTTCGAGCAGTACTTC.

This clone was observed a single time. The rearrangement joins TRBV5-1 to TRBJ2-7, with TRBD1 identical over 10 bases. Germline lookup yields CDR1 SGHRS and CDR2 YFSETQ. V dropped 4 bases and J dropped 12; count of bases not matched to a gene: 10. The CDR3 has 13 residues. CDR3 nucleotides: TGCGCCAGCAGCGGGGACAGGGGCACGAGTCGGTACTTC. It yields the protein CASSGDRGTSRYF.

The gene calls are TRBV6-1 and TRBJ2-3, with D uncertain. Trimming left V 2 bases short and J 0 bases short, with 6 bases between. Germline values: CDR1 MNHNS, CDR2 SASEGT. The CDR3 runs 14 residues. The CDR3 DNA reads TGTGCCAGCAGTGAACGGTTTAGCACAGATACGCAGTATTTT. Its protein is CASSERFSTDTQYF.

The CDR3 sequence is CASRPTGGVNYGYTF. In DNA form, the CDR3 reads TGTGCCAGCAGGCCGACAGGGGGGGTGAACTATGGCTACACCTTC. The chain employs TRBV27 and TRBJ1-2; TRBD1 matches at 9 bases. The CDR3 has 15 amino acids. Losses at the gene ends were 6 bases for V and 2 bases for J; bases not matched to a gene: 7. CDR1 and CDR2 from the germline V gene are MNHEY and SMNVEV (reference sequence).

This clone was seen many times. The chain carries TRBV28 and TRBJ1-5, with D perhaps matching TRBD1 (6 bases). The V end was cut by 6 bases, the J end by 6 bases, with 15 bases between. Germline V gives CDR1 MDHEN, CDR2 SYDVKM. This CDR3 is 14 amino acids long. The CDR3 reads CASRLPGVVQPQHF. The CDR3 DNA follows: TGTGCCAGCAGATTGCCAGGGGTAGTTCAGCCCCAGCATTTT.

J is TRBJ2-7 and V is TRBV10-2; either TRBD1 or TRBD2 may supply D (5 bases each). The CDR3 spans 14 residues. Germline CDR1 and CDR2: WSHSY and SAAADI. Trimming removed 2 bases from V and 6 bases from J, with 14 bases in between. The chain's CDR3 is CASSEERGAVEQYF. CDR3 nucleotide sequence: TGCGCCAGCAGTGAGGAAAGGGGAGCGGTCGAGCAGTACTTC.